Listed below are T cell receptor beta chains from one sample, sequenced in a study of T cell responses to AZD1222 COVID-19 vaccine. Method: immunoSEQ multiplex PCR; TCRdb's copy keeps in-frame clones and lacks some. The sample shows about 110,000 clones, around nine tenths of them seen only once. The specimen was peripheral blood, collected 28 days after the second AZD1222 dose. These receptors were taken from an adult who received the AZD1222 COVID-19 vaccine. The conserved cysteine and the conserved F or W are not part of the CDR3 here. The D gene is left open where the match is weak.

TRBV11-2,TRBJ2-2,TRBD1,ASSSGTGGGELF
TRBV7-8,TRBJ1-2,TRBD1,ASSLAREGGGGYT
TRBV21-1,TRBJ1-5,-,ASSKDAGNQPQH
TRBV6-5,TRBJ2-7,TRBD2,ATSYLASGSSEQY
TRBV25-1,TRBJ1-4,-,ASSQGQMGEKLF
TRBV30,TRBJ1-2,-,AWSQSGSYGYT
TRBV28,TRBJ2-7,TRBD1,ASSPRDSSYEQY
TRBV5-8,TRBJ1-3,-,ASSLGNSGNTIY
TRBV5-1,TRBJ1-1,-,TSRWLEGDEAF
TRBV7-8,TRBJ2-5,-,ASSKQETQY
TRBV5-4,TRBJ2-7,-,ASSPIPSSYEQY
TRBV6-5,TRBJ1-1,-,ASSQTQGYTEAF
TRBV11-2,TRBJ1-2,-,ASSFRARVDYGYT
TRBV4-1,TRBJ2-3,TRBD2,ASSQSRLAGRTDTQY
TRBV19,TRBJ1-1,-,ASSINSLTGTEAF
TRBV6-5,TRBJ1-5,-,ASSVRRGNQPQH
TRBV6-5,TRBJ1-5,TRBD1,ASSYSRTGNNQPQH
TRBV7-9,TRBJ1-5,-,ASSSFRNQPQH
TRBV25-1,TRBJ2-5,TRBD1,ASSEDRGQGNQETQY
TRBV7-9,TRBJ1-1,-,ASSLDVGQGSTEAF
TRBV7-2,TRBJ2-4,-,ASSLPTRVKNIQY
TRBV7-8,TRBJ1-1,TRBD1,ASSPTTGGRVEAF
TRBV19,TRBJ1-5,-,ASSIDISKHQPQH
TRBV6-6,TRBJ1-1,-,ASSLPGDTEAF
TRBV19,TRBJ1-5,TRBD1,ASRDRGRQPQH
TRBV24-1,TRBJ2-7,TRBD2,ATSDSGVPSYEQY
TRBV10-3,TRBJ1-1,-,AISESAEAF
TRBV11-2,TRBJ2-3,TRBD1,ASSRRTGESTDTQY
TRBV19,TRBJ1-1,-,ASSLIPRAPGEAF
TRBV5-1,TRBJ1-2,-,ASSLGLGDQDGYT
TRBV6-1,TRBJ2-5,-,ASSEASGLRTQY
TRBV5-1,TRBJ1-1,-,ASSFQTENTEAF
TRBV7-6,TRBJ2-7,-,ASSLAARGGYEQY
TRBV28,TRBJ1-1,-,ASRGTEAF
TRBV11-2,TRBJ2-5,TRBD1,ASSRIGTGWETQY
TRBV11-1,TRBJ2-2,TRBD2,ASSPGGLAGAGELF
TRBV5-4,TRBJ2-6,TRBD2,ASSPGAGGAGANVLT
TRBV10-3,TRBJ2-7,-,AISESAYEQY
TRBV7-9,TRBJ2-1,TRBD2,ASRLTRRGDYNEQF
TRBV11-2,TRBJ1-6,-,ASSMGRPTILH
TRBV7-9,TRBJ1-2,-,ASSFLVSHYGYT
TRBV5-4,TRBJ1-1,-,ASSLTGMNTEAF
TRBV27,TRBJ2-2,TRBD1,ASGARGYTGELF
TRBV30,TRBJ2-7,-,AWSARDSTRGYEQY
TRBV10-1,TRBJ1-4,-,ASSDNGGPTNEKLF
TRBV5-4,TRBJ2-7,TRBD1,ASSRDRGTHEQY
TRBV6-5,TRBJ1-4,TRBD1,ASSPGQGDEKLF
TRBV27,TRBJ1-6,-,ASSLKGRGSPLH
TRBV3-1/TRBV3-2,TRBJ2-6,-,ASSQVAVSSGANVLT
TRBV19,TRBJ2-1,-,ASSIARDEQF
TRBV6-5,TRBJ1-5,-,ASSYGSNQPQH
TRBV2,TRBJ1-1,-,ASSELGEAEAF
TRBV7-7,TRBJ2-1,-,ASSLTGRDDEQF
TRBV20-1,TRBJ2-4,-,SASTPSSDFYLAKNIQY
TRBV27,TRBJ1-6,TRBD1,ASSTGQAFSPLH